This T cell receptor beta chain was identified during a study of regulatory T cells in long-lasting Graves disease. Study outcomes and limitations: Persistent Graves' cases showed lower TCR diversity than newly diagnosed cases. Repertoires from persistent disease leaned toward TRBV28, TRBJ1-2 and TRBJ2-5. The analysis examined peripheral blood only and excluded thyroid tissue.

As for time point: newly diagnosed GD, antithyroid drugs for less than 3 months. From RNA extracted from PBMCs, the TCR library was made. Recruitment took place at an endocrinology department in Xi'an, China. HTBI primers from iRepertoire and Arm-PCR of CDR3 regions yielded the TCR beta libraries. MiXCR was run by TCRdb on the multiplex PCR reads, yielding one entry per CDR3 protein. The profile shows around 400,000 distinct CDR3 sequences, 15% to 17% of them singletons. This clonotype is a singleton in its sample. Its antigen is still unknown. This CDR3 has 12 residues. Looked up from germline, CDR1 is SNHLY and CDR2 is FYNNEI. The ends were cut back, 7 bases at V and 5 bases at J, with 12 bases in the middle.

The J gene is TRBJ2-7, the V gene TRBV2, with D possibly being TRBD1 (5 bases). This clonotype was obtained from a female donor with Graves disease. Sequencing used peripheral blood mononuclear cells (PBMCs), obtained at new diagnosis, from a patient treated with antithyroid drugs. In DNA, the CDR3 is TGTGCCAGCAAGACAGTTGGCCACGAGCAGTACTTC. Protein: CASKTVGHEQYF.